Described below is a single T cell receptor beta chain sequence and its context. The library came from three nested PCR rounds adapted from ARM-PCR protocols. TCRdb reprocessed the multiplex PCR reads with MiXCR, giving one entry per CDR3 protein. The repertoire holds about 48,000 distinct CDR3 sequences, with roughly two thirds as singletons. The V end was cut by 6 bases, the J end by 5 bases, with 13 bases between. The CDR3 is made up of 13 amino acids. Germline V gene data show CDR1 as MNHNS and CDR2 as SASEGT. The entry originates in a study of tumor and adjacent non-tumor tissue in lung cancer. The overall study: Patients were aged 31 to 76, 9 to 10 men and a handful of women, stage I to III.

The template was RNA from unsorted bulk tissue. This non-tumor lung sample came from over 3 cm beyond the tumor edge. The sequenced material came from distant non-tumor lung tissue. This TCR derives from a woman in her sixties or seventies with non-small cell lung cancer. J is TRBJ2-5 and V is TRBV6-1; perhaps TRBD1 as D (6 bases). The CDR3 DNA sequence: TGTGCCAGCAGCAACAGGGACGTGGAGACCCAGTACTTC. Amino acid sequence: CASSNRDVETQYF.